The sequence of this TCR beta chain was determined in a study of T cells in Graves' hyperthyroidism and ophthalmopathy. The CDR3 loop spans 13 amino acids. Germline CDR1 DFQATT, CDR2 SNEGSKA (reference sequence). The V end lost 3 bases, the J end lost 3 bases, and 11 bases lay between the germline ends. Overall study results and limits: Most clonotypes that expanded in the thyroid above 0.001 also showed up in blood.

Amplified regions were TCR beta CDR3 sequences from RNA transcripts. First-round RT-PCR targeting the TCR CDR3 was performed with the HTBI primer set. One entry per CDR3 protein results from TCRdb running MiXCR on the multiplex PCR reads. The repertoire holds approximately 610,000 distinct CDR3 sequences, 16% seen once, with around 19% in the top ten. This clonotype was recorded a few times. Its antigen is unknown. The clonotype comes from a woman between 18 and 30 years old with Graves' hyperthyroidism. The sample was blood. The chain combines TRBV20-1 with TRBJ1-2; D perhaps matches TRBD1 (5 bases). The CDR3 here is CSARWGGDYGYTF. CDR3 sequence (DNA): TGCAGTGCTAGGTGGGGGGGGGACTATGGCTACACCTTC.